This entry lists 27 T cell receptor beta chains sequenced from one sample in a study of blood T cell repertoires in COVID-19 (dated by TCRdb to 2020 to 2022). The library was built by means of the immunoSEQ multiplex PCR assay. The table comes from immuneACCESS by way of TCRdb, which keeps in-frame sequences with V and J called. Part of the clones is missing from these tables; in studies checked, under half for an unresolved V gene and the rest for unknown reasons. The sample yields tens of thousands of clones; roughly 82% were counted once. About 13% of the sample lies in the top ten. Sequencing was performed on peripheral blood. These receptors came from a woman of 80 years or more with acute or convalescent COVID-19.

This clone was detected only once. This chain links TRBV5-1 with TRBJ2-7, with TRBD2 matching over 13 bases. Germline values: CDR1 SGHRS, CDR2 YFSETQ. V lost 5 bases, J lost 1 base, and 0 bases stayed unmatched. CDR3 length equals 14 residues. The CDR3 DNA reads as TGCGCCAGCAGGACTAGCGGGAGGTCCTACGAGCAGTACTTC. Translating it yields CASRTSGRSYEQYF.

The chain couples TRBV3-1 (or the pseudogene TRBV3-2) to TRBJ2-7, with 9 nucleotides matching TRBD1. CDR1 and CDR2 (germline): LGHDT, YNNKEL (reference sequence). The CDR3 has 14 residues. J was trimmed by 2 bases and V by 7 bases; bases with no gene match: 6. DNA of the CDR3: TGTGCCAGCAACGCGGGACAGGGAGCCTACGAGCAGTACTTC. This translates into CASNAGQGAYEQYF.

The genes are TRBV7-9 and TRBJ2-1, with TRBD2 matching over 9 bases. V gave up 0 bases and J gave up 0 bases; unmatched junction bases: 3. Germline V lookup: CDR1 SEHNR, CDR2 FQNEAQ (reference sequence). This CDR3 contains 17 residues. The CDR3 DNA is TGTGCCAGCAGCTTAGCGGGTAGCGGGAGCTCCTACAATGAGCAGTTCTTC. It specifies CASSLAGSGSSYNEQFF.

CDR3 sequence reads: CASSYGRTGANVLTF. In nucleotides, the CDR3 is TGTGCCAGCAGTTACGGGAGGACTGGGGCCAACGTCCTGACTTTC. The V call is TRBV6-5, the J call TRBJ2-6; a possible D gene is TRBD2 (6 bases). Germline V gene lookup returns CDR1 MNHEY and CDR2 SVGAGI. This CDR3 comprises 15 residues. V gave up 2 bases and J gave up 2 bases, with 7 bases separating them.

The sample holds one count of this clone. The V and J genes are TRBV7-6 and TRBJ1-2; no firm D call. The V end was cut by 6 bases, the J end by 0 bases, with 11 bases between. The CDR3 sequence is 14 residues long. Germline V gives CDR1 SGHVS, CDR2 FNYEAQ. The CDR3 DNA reads as TGTGCCAGCAGGCCGTTGGCAGCTAACTATGGCTACACCTTC. This encodes CASRPLAANYGYTF.

The chain combines TRBV7-9 with TRBJ2-1, with TRBD2 matching 12 bases. Germline values: CDR1 SEHNR, CDR2 FQNEAQ (reference sequence). CDR3 size: 15 residues. V was clipped by 3 bases and J by 8 bases; unmatched bases: 5. CDR3: CASSFLAGGPYEQFF. The CDR3 DNA reads TGTGCCAGCAGCTTCCTAGCGGGAGGGCCGTATGAGCAGTTCTTC.

The rearrangement joins TRBV30 to TRBJ2-6, with 10 bases matching TRBD2. Germline trimming cut 2 bases from V and 4 bases from J; bases unmatched to any gene: 8. CDR1 and CDR2 (germline): GTSNPN, SVGIG (reference sequence). The CDR3 is made up of 17 amino acids. The CDR3: CAWSFLAGVGGANVLTF. CDR3 sequence (DNA): TGTGCCTGGAGTTTTCTAGCGGGAGTGGGAGGGGCCAACGTCCTGACTTTC.

The rearrangement links TRBV19 to TRBJ2-3; TRBD1 agrees at 11 bases. This CDR3 spans 16 amino acids. The trim removed 4 bases at V and 3 bases at J, leaving 6 bases unmatched. Germline CDR1 reads LNHDA; CDR2 reads SQIVND (reference sequence). In DNA form, the CDR3 reads TGTGCCAGTAGTAACCCGGGGACAGGGGGAACAGATACGCAGTATTTT. This translates into CASSNPGTGGTDTQYF.

The chain uses TRBV5-1 and TRBJ2-7; no definite D call. Trimming pared 0 bases from V and 3 bases from J, leaving 7 bases between. The CDR3 is 13 residues long. Germline assignment: CDR1 SGHRS and CDR2 YFSETQ. DNA for the CDR3: TGCGCCAGCAGCTTGGATCCTAGCTACGAGCAGTACTTC. It yields the protein CASSLDPSYEQYF. Supplemented by reference TRBV5-1 and TRBJ2-7, the full variable domain reads KAGVTQTPRYLIKTRGQQVTLSCSPISGHRSVSWYQQTPGQGLQFLFEYFSETQRNKGNFPGRFSGRQFSNSRSEMNVSTLELGDSALYLCASSLDPSYEQYFGPGTRLTVT.

This clone was seen a single time. The V gene is TRBV29-1, the J gene TRBJ1-2; D gene unclear. Germline lookup yields CDR1 SQVTM and CDR2 ANQGSEA. CDR3 length: 12 residues. Trimming removed 1 base at V and 3 bases at J, with 6 bases between. The CDR3: CSVEGGDYGYTF. The DNA for the CDR3 is TGCAGCGTTGAAGGGGGAGACTATGGCTACACCTTC.

The rearrangement joins TRBV5-4 to TRBJ2-1; D call uncertain. The CDR3 totals 12 residues. Deletions cut 4 bases from V and 5 bases from J, with 7 bases between. Germline CDR1 is SGHNT and CDR2 is YYREEE (reference sequence). The CDR3 loop is CASSPVDNEQFF. CDR3 in DNA: TGTGCCAGCAGCCCGGTCGACAATGAGCAGTTCTTC.

This chain links TRBV19 with TRBJ2-7, with D tentatively TRBD1 (6 bases). Looked up from germline, CDR1 is LNHDA and CDR2 is SQIVND (reference sequence). The CDR3 has 13 residues. Between the trimmed V and J ends, which lost 4 bases and 4 bases, there was a span of 11 bases. CDR3 bases: TGTGCCAGTAGTACCGGGACACATTACGAGCAGTACTTC. It specifies CASSTGTHYEQYF.

V usage is TRBV6-2 or TRBV6-3 and J usage is TRBJ1-5; possible D gene TRBD1, 6 bases. This CDR3 comprises 17 residues. Germline V CDR1 and CDR2: MNHEY, SVGEGT. V was clipped by 0 bases and J by 0 bases, with 12 bases between them. CDR3 nucleotide sequence: TGTGCCAGCAGTTACTCGGTGACAGGTTATAGCAATCAGCCCCAGCATTTT. Amino acids: CASSYSVTGYSNQPQHF.

J is TRBJ1-3 and V is TRBV6-5; no firm D call. Trimming removed 7 bases at V and 3 bases at J, with 16 bases between. CDR3 length: 15 residues. CDR1 and CDR2 (germline): MNHEY, SVGAGI. In DNA, the CDR3 is TGTGCCAGCAACCAGAACGGGGTTTTTGGAAACACCATATATTTT. Translation gives CASNQNGVFGNTIYF.

This clone was seen a handful of times. This chain joins TRBV5-1 and TRBJ1-6; 8 bases are a match to TRBD1. After removal of 4 bases from V and 7 bases from J, the junction contained 10 bases not matched to a gene. Looked up from germline, CDR1 is SGHRS and CDR2 is YFSETQ. The CDR3 covers 16 residues. CDR3 residues: CASSTGTGRGNSPLHF. In DNA form, the CDR3 reads TGCGCCAGCAGCACCGGGACAGGCCGAGGGAATTCACCCCTCCACTTT. Supplemented by reference TRBV5-1 and TRBJ1-6, the full variable domain reads KAGVTQTPRYLIKTRGQQVTLSCSPISGHRSVSWYQQTPGQGLQFLFEYFSETQRNKGNFPGRFSGRQFSNSRSEMNVSTLELGDSALYLCASSTGTGRGNSPLHFGNGTRLTVT.

Many counts were recorded for this clone. The gene calls are TRBV24-1 and TRBJ2-7; 7 bases fit TRBD2. Germline values: CDR1 KGHDR, CDR2 SFDVKD. The CDR3 is made up of 15 amino acids. The ends lost 7 bases at V and 6 bases at J; junction bases unmatched: 14. CDR3 DNA: TGTGCCACCAGCGGTGCGGGGGATCGGTCGGCCGAGCAGTACTTC. This codes for CATSGAGDRSAEQYF.

This rearrangement joins TRBV5-6 to TRBJ1-4; D is perhaps TRBD1 (6 bases). The CDR3 totals 14 residues. The V gene's germline CDR1 is SGHDT and CDR2 YYEEEE. V lost 4 bases and J lost 7, with 14 bases in between. CDR3 coding DNA: TGTGCCAGCAGCCGTACAGGGTTAAGTGAAAAACTGTTTTTT. Translating gives CASSRTGLSEKLFF.

V is TRBV5-1 and J is TRBJ2-3; D is uncertain. The V end lost 0 bases, the J end lost 0 bases, and 8 bases lay between the germline ends. CDR1 is SGHRS, CDR2 YFSETQ, per germline. CDR3 size: 15 residues. The DNA of the CDR3 is TGCGCCAGCAGCTTGGAGCGATTTAGCACAGATACGCAGTATTTT. Translation gives CASSLERFSTDTQYF.

The J gene is TRBJ2-1, the V gene TRBV30; D possibly corresponds to TRBD2 (5 bases). The CDR3 loop spans 16 amino acids. The germline gives CDR1 GTSNPN, CDR2 SVGIG (reference sequence). The V and J ends lost 2 bases and 0 bases respectively, with 14 bases between them. The CDR3 bases are TGTGCCTGGAGTCAACCGGGGTCGAGCTCCTACAATGAGCAGTTCTTC. It encodes CAWSQPGSSSYNEQFF.

J is TRBJ1-1 and V is TRBV10-2, with D uncertain. Trimming removed 4 bases at V and 6 bases at J, with 6 bases between. The CDR3 length is 11 residues. Germline CDR1 is WSHSY and CDR2 is SAAADI. The CDR3: CASSGGAEAFF. The CDR3 DNA reads as TGCGCCAGCAGTGGCGGGGCTGAAGCTTTCTTT.

This rearrangement joins TRBV20-1 to TRBJ2-5, with 7 bases lining up with TRBD2. J lost 5 bases, V lost 3 bases, and 9 bases had no gene match. The CDR3 runs 14 residues. Germline CDR1 and CDR2: DFQATT and SNEGSKA (reference sequence). CDR3 sequence: CSASGLAVGETQYF. The CDR3, as DNA: TGCAGTGCTAGTGGCCTAGCGGTGGGGGAGACCCAGTACTTC.

The chain is built from TRBV3-1 (or the pseudogene TRBV3-2) and TRBJ2-2, with 9 bases fitting TRBD2. Losses at the gene ends were 10 bases for V and 7 bases for J; bases not matched to a gene: 22. The length of the CDR3 is 18 residues. In germline, CDR1 is LGHDT, CDR2 YNNKEL (reference sequence). CDR3: CAIFRGLAGPERGGELFF. DNA of the CDR3: TGTGCCATATTCCGCGGCCTAGCGGGGCCTGAGAGGGGCGGGGAGCTGTTTTTT.

The chain recombines TRBV5-1 with TRBJ1-4; D may be TRBD1 (5 bases). Per the germline V gene, CDR1 is SGHRS and CDR2 is YFSETQ. V was trimmed by 5 bases and J by 1 base, leaving 15 bases between them. The CDR3 has 16 amino acids. The CDR3 spells CASSTVRGGTNEKLFF. CDR3 bases: TGCGCCAGCAGTACCGTTAGGGGAGGAACTAATGAAAAACTGTTTTTT.

The V gene is TRBV19, the J gene TRBJ2-3; 10 nucleotides match TRBD2. The V gene end was trimmed by 10 bases and the J gene end by 2 bases; junction bases not matched to a gene: 12. The CDR3 is made up of 16 amino acids. Per germline, CDR1 LNHDA and CDR2 SQIVND (reference sequence). CDR3 sequence: CATTRGSGRYTDTQYF. CDR3 nucleotide sequence: TGTGCCACTACTCGGGGTAGCGGGAGGTACACAGATACGCAGTATTTT.

This clone was picked up a small number of times. The V gene is TRBV7-2, the J gene TRBJ2-7; 9 nucleotides match TRBD1. CDR3 size: 14 residues. The germline gives CDR1 SGHTA, CDR2 FQGNSA. The trim removed 4 bases at V and 2 bases at J, leaving 3 bases unmatched. In DNA form, the CDR3 reads TGTGCCAGCAGCTCGAGACAGGGGGCCTACGAGCAGTACTTC. Amino acid sequence: CASSSRQGAYEQYF.

The V gene is TRBV5-1, the J gene TRBJ2-7; 11 nucleotides align to TRBD2. The CDR3 is made up of 16 amino acids. Unmatched junction bases numbered 7, after V lost 5 bases and J lost 0 bases. Per germline, CDR1 SGHRS and CDR2 YFSETQ. CDR3 bases: TGCGCCAGCAGTTTCATACTAGCGGGAGTCTCCTACGAGCAGTACTTC. Amino acid sequence: CASSFILAGVSYEQYF.

V is TRBV5-6 and J is TRBJ1-2; 7 bases map to TRBD1. CDR1 is SGHDT, CDR2 YYEEEE, per germline. J was trimmed by 7 bases and V by 0 bases; bases with no gene match: 9. The CDR3 has 15 amino acids. The CDR3 is CASSLGDRETGGYTF. CDR3 nucleotides: TGTGCCAGCAGCTTGGGTGACAGGGAGACGGGTGGCTACACCTTC.